Shown below are 20 T cell receptor beta chains from a single sample sequenced in a study of post-analysis software for immune sequencing data. General study results and limits: Comparison of patients with controls showed about 5 TRBV segments more frequent in patients, TRBV5-6, TRBV5-1 and TRBV20-1 among them.

Their specific antigens are unknown. The library was made from cDNA and included unique molecular identifiers. TCRdb passed the PCR reads through MiXCR, listing each CDR3 protein once. Counted here are hundreds of thousands of distinct CDR3 sequences, approximately 59% occurring once; the ten biggest clones make up approximately 10%. The specimen sequenced was blood. These receptors were collected from a girl aged 2 to 9 with multiple sclerosis.

This clonotype showed up just a few times. The rearrangement links TRBV12-3 or TRBV12-4 to TRBJ2-4, with TRBD1 identical over 8 bases. TRBJ2-7 matches the DNA end more closely, so the J call is doubtful. There are 14 residues in the CDR3. The DNA of the CDR3 is TGTGCCAGCAGGCGATCAGACAGGGGTAACGAGCAGTACTTC. Protein sequence: CASRRSDRGNEQYF.

This clonotype has just a few counts. The rearrangement uses TRBV5-1 and TRBJ2-6; 7 bases align to TRBD1. In germline, CDR1 is SGHRS, CDR2 YFSETQ. Trimming cost V 3 bases and J 0 bases; bases outside gene matches: 3. The CDR3 totals 16 residues. The CDR3 DNA sequence: TGCGCCAGCAGCTCGGGACAGAGCTCTGGGGCCAACGTCCTGACTTTC. Protein product: CASSSGQSSGANVLTF.

The V gene is TRBV12-3 or TRBV12-4, the J gene TRBJ1-2, with TRBD1 matching over 7 bases. The CDR3 extends over 14 amino acids. V was pared by 6 bases and J by 10 bases, with 14 bases of the junction left unmatched. The CDR3 protein is CASSYSRRQGVYTF. CDR3 DNA: TGTGCCAGCAGCTACTCCAGAAGACAGGGAGTCTACACCTTC.

V usage is TRBV6-6 and J usage is TRBJ2-1, with 9 bases fitting TRBD1. V shed 2 bases, J shed 13 bases, and the junction held 6 bases outside the gene matches. Germline assignment: CDR1 MNHNY and CDR2 SVGAGI (reference sequence). The CDR3 spans 13 residues. In nucleotides, the CDR3 is TGTGCCAGCAGTTACGGGGGACAGGGTCCCCAGTTCTTC. As protein: CASSYGGQGPQFF.

The chain combines TRBV29-1 with TRBJ2-3; D is undetermined. The CDR3 consists of 11 residues. CDR1 SQVTM and CDR2 ANQGSEA come from the germline V gene. The V end was cut by 3 bases, the J end by 2 bases, with 3 bases between. The CDR3 sequence: CSVEYTDTQYF. The CDR3 DNA sequence: TGCAGCGTTGAGTACACAGATACGCAGTATTTT.

The chain combines TRBV6-5 with TRBJ1-1, with D perhaps matching TRBD1 (5 bases). The CDR3 length is 14 residues. V dropped 0 bases and J dropped 6 bases, with 11 bases sitting between them. From germline, CDR1 is MNHEY and CDR2 SVGAGI. CDR3 loop: CASSYSPGTPEAFF. Here the CDR3 DNA reads TGTGCCAGCAGTTACTCGCCCGGGACCCCTGAAGCTTTCTTT.

The table lists this clonotype with a few counts. The chain employs TRBV12-3 or TRBV12-4 and TRBJ1-1; D perhaps matches TRBD1 (6 bases). CDR3 length equals 15 residues. Trimming removed 6 bases from V and 0 bases from J, with 14 bases in between. The CDR3 here is CASSARGSLNTEAFF. CDR3 sequence (DNA): TGTGCCAGCAGCGCTAGGGGGTCCTTGAACACTGAAGCTTTCTTT.

This chain connects TRBV12-3 or TRBV12-4 to TRBJ1-5, with 12 bases identical to TRBD1. This CDR3 is 15 amino acids long. The junction had 5 bases not matched to a gene; V was cut back by 6 bases and J by 5 bases. The CDR3 is CASRDRDRGHQPQHF. In nucleotides, the CDR3 is TGTGCCAGCAGAGACCGGGACAGGGGGCATCAGCCCCAGCATTTT.

The rearrangement links TRBV11-2 to TRBJ1-1, with a weak D call TRBD1 (5 bases). The CDR3 has 15 amino acids. Trimming removed 4 bases at V and 0 bases at J, with 12 bases between. CDR1 is SGHAT, CDR2 FQNNGV, per germline. This CDR3 is CASSSIRGVNTEAFF. The CDR3 DNA is TGTGCCAGCAGCTCAATTAGAGGGGTGAACACTGAAGCTTTCTTT.

The gene calls are TRBV5-1 and TRBJ2-1, with 9 bases matching TRBD2. V lost 4 bases to trimming and J lost 7 bases; unmatched junction nucleotides: 9. Germline V lookup: CDR1 SGHRS, CDR2 YFSETQ. The CDR3 extends over 15 amino acids. CDR3 nucleotides: TGCGCCAGCAGCACCGTCGCGGGAGGGCGTAATGAGCAGTTCTTC. It yields the protein CASSTVAGGRNEQFF.

The V and J genes are TRBV20-1 and TRBJ2-3, with 7 bases that match TRBD2. The CDR3 totals 17 residues. V dropped 0 bases and J dropped 2; count of bases not matched to a gene: 11. CDR1 and CDR2 from the germline V gene are DFQATT and SNEGSKA (reference sequence). CDR3 in DNA: TGCAGTGCTAGAGATTTGGTAGCTAGCGGACACACAGATACGCAGTATTTT. Protein product: CSARDLVASGHTDTQYF.

The sample holds a few counts of this clonotype. This CDR3 is CSVGFRDRGRSEQFF. The CDR3 coding sequence is TGCAGCGTAGGCTTCCGGGACAGGGGGCGAAGTGAGCAGTTCTTC. The V gene is TRBV29-1, the J gene TRBJ2-1; 12 bases map to TRBD1. This CDR3 has 15 residues. After removal of 6 bases from V and 9 bases from J, the junction contained 12 bases not matched to a gene. CDR1 and CDR2 (germline): SQVTM, ANQGSEA.

This clonotype has just a few counts. The chain links TRBV10-2 to TRBJ1-1, with D perhaps matching TRBD1 (5 bases). The germline V gene encodes CDR1 WSHSY and CDR2 SAAADI. V was cut by 2 bases and J by 1 base, with 14 bases left in between. This CDR3 has 16 residues. CDR3 bases: TGCGCCAGCAGTGAGCAGACCCTGGGGGGGAACACTGAAGCTTTCTTT. This codes for CASSEQTLGGNTEAFF.

The chain has TRBV20-1 and TRBJ1-2, with 7 bases identical to TRBD1. V was clipped by 5 bases and J by 0 bases; unmatched bases: 6. Germline V gives CDR1 DFQATT, CDR2 SNEGSKA (reference sequence). The CDR3 loop spans 14 amino acids. The CDR3 spells CSAGGTDANYGYTF. The CDR3 DNA sequence: TGCAGTGCTGGAGGGACAGACGCTAACTATGGCTACACCTTC.

The V call is TRBV10-3, the J call TRBJ2-1, with 11 bases fitting TRBD1. V gave up 7 bases and J gave up 2 bases; unmatched junction bases: 4. Germline lookup yields CDR1 ENHRY and CDR2 SYGVKD. The CDR3 loop spans 15 amino acids. This CDR3 is CAITKDRGPYNEQFF. The CDR3 DNA sequence: TGTGCCATCACTAAGGACAGGGGGCCCTACAATGAGCAGTTCTTC.

This clonotype was picked up a small number of times. The V and J genes are TRBV12-3 or TRBV12-4 and TRBJ2-3; D perhaps matches TRBD1 (6 bases). Deletions cut 7 bases from V and 6 bases from J, with 11 bases between. The CDR3 spans 12 residues. CDR3 residues: CASTLRGDTQYF. The CDR3 region has the DNA TGTGCCAGCACCCTAAGGGGGGATACGCAGTATTTT.

V usage is TRBV6-1 and J usage is TRBJ2-3; TRBD2 matches 9 bases. J lost 4 bases, V lost 4 bases, and 6 bases had no gene match. The CDR3 length is 15 residues. The V gene's germline CDR1 is MNHNS and CDR2 SASEGT. CDR3 sequence reads: CASSAAGGSADTQYF. DNA of the CDR3: TGTGCCAGCAGTGCGGCGGGAGGGTCGGCAGATACGCAGTATTTT.

CDR3 amino acids: CASTTGTGLGYTF. CDR3 DNA sequence: TGTGCCAGTACCACCGGGACAGGTCTTGGCTACACCTTC. The chain combines TRBV7-2 with TRBJ1-2; the match to TRBD1 covers 8 bases. Trimming removed 9 bases from V and 7 bases from J; junction bases left unmatched: 10. This CDR3 is 13 amino acids long. CDR1 and CDR2 from the germline V gene are SGHTA and FQGNSA.

In this sample, this clonotype turned up once. The chain employs TRBV29-1 and TRBJ2-3; TRBD1 matches at 9 bases. J was trimmed by 3 bases and V by 1 base; bases with no gene match: 11. The CDR3 runs to 17 residues. Germline values: CDR1 SQVTM, CDR2 ANQGSEA. This CDR3 reads CSVEGSLDRGGTDTQYF. The CDR3 DNA reads TGCAGCGTTGAAGGGAGTCTGGACAGGGGCGGAACAGATACGCAGTATTTT.

The rearrangement uses TRBV11-1 and TRBJ2-1; 8 bases match TRBD2. Germline CDR1 and CDR2: SGHAT and FQDESV (reference sequence). The CDR3 has 16 residues. V dropped 4 bases and J dropped 7; count of bases not matched to a gene: 12. The CDR3 loop is CASSSGRAGVGNEQFF. DNA for the CDR3: TGTGCCAGCAGCTCGGGACGAGCGGGAGTAGGAAATGAGCAGTTCTTC.